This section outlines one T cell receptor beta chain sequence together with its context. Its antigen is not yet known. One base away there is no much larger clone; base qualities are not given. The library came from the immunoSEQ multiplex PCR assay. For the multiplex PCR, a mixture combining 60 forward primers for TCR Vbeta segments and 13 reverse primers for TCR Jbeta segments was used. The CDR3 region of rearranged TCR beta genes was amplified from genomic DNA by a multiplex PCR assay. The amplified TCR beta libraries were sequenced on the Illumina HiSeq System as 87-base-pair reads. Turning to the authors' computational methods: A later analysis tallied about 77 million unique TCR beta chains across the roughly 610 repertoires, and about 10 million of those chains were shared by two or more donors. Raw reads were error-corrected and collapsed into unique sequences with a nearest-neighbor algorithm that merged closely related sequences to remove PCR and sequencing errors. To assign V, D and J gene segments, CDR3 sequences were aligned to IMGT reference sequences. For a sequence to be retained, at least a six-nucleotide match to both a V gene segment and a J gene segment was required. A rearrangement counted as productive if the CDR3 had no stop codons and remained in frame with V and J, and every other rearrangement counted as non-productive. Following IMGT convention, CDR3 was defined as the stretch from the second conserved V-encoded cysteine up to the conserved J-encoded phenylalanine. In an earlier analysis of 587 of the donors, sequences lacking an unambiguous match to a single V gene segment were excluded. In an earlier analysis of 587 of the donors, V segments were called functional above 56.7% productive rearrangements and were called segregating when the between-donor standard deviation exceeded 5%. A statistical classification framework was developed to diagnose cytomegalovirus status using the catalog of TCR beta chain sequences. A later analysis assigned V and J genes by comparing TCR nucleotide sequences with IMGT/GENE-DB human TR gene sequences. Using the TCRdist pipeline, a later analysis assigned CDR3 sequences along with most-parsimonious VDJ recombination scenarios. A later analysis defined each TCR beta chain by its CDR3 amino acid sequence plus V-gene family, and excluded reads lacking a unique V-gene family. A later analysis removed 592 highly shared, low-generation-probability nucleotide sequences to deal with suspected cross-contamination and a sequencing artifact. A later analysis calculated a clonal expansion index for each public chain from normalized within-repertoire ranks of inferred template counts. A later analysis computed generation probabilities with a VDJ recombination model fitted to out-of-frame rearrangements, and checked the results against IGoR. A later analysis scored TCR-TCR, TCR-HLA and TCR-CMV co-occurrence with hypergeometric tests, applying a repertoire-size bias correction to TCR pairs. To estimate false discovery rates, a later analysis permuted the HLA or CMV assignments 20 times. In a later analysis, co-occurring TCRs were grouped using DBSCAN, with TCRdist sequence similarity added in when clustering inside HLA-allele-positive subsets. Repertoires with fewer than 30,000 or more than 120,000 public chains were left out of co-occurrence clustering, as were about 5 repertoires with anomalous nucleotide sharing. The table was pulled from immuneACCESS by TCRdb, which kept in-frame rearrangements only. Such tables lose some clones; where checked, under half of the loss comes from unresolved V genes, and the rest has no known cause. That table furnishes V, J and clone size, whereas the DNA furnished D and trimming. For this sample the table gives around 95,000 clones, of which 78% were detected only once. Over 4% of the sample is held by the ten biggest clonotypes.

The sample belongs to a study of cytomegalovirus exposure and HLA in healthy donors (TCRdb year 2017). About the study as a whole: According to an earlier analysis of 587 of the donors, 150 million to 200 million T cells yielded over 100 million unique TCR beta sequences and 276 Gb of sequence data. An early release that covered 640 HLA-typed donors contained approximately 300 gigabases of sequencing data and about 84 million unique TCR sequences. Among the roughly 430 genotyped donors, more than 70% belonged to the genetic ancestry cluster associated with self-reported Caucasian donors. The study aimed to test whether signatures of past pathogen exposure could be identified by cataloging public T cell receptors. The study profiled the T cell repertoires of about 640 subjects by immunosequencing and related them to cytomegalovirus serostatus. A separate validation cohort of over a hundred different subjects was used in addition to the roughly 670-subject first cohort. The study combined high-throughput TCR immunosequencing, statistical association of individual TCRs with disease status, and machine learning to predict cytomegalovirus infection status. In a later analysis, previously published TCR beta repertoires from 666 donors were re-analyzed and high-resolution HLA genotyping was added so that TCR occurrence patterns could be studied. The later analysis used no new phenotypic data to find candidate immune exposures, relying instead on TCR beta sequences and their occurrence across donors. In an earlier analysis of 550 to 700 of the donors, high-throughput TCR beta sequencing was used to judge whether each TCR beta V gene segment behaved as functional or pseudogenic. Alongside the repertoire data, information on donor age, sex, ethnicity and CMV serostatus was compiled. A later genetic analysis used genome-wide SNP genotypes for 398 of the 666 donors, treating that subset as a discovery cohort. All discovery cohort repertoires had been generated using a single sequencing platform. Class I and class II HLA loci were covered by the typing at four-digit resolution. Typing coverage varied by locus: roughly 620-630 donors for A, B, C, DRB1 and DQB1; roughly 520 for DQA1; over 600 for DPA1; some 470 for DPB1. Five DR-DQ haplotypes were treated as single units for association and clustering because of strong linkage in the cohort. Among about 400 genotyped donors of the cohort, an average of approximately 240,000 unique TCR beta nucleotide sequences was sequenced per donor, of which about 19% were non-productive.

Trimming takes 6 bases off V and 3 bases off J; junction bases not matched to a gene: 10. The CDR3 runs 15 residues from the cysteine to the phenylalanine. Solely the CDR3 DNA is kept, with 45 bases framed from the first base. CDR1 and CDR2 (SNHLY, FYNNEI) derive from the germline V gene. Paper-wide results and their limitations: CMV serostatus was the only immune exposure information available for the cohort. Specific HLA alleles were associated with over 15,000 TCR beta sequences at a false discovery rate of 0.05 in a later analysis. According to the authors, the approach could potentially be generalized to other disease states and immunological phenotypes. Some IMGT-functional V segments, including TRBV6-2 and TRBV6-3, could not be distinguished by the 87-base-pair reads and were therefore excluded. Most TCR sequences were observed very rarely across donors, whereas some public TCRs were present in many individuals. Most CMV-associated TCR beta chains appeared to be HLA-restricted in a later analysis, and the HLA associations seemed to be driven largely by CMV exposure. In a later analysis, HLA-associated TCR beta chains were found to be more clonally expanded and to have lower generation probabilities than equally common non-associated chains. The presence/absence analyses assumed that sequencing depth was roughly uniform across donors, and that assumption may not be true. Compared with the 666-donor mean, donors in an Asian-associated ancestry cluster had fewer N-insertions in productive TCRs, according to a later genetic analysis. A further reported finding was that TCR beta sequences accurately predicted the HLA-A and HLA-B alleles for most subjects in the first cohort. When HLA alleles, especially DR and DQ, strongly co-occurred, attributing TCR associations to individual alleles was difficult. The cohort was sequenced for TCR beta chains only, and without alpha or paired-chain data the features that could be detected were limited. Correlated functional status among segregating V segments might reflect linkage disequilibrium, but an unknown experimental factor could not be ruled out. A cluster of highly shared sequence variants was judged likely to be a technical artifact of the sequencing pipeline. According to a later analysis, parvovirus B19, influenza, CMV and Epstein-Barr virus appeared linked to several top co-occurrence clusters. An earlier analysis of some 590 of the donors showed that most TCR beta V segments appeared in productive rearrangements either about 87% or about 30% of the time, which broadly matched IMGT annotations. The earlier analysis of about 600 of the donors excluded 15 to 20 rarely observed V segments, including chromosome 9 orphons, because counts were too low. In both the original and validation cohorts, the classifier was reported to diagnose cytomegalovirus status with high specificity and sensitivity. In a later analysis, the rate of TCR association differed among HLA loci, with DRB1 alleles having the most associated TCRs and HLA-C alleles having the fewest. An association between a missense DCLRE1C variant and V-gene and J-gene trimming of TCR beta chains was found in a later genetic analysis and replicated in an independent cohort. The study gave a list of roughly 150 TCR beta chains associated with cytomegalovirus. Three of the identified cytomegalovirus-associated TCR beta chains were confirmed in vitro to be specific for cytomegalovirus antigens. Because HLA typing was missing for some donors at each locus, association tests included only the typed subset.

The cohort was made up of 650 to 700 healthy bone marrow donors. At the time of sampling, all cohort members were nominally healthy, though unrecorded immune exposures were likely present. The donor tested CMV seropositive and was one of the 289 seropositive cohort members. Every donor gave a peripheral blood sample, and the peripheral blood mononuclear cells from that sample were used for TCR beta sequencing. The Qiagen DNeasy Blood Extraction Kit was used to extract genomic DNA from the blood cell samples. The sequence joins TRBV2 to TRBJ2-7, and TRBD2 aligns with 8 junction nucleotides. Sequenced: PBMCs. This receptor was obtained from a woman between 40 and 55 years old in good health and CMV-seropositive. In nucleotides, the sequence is TGTGCCAGCAGCGTCGCTAGCGGGCAAAACTACGAGCAGTACTTC. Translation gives CASSVASGQNYEQYF. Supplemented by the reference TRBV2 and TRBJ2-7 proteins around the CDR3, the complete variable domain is EPEVTQTPSHQVTQMGQEVILRCVPISNHLYFYWYRQILGQKVEFLVSFYNNEISEKSEIFDDQFSVERPDGSNFTLKIRSTKLEDSAMYFCASSVASGQNYEQYFGPGTRLTVT.